This is a list of T cell receptor beta chains from one sample in a study of Siglec-9 on CD8 T cells in melanoma. Libraries were prepared by immunoSEQ multiplex PCR; TCRdb keeps only in-frame clonotypes and omits some of them. The sample records approximately 35,000 clones, about four fifths being singletons. The sample comprised Siglec-9- CD8+ T cells sorted from blood. All receptors come from a human donor in good health. CDR3s include the opening cysteine and the closing phenylalanine or tryptophan. D genes are given only for firm matches. Clone size is stated in some rows and not others, as once, few, many or a class when expanded.

cdr3_nt: TGCGCCAGCAGTGATCGACCTCCTGGCCCGGGCGGCTACACCTTC; cdr3_aa: CASSDRPPGPGGYTF; j_call: TRBJ1-2; d_call: NA; clone_size: few; v_call: TRBV10-2
cdr3_nt: TGTGCCAGCAGATTCGGCGAAGCTGGCGACGAGCAGTACTTC; cdr3_aa: CASRFGEAGDEQYF; j_call: TRBJ2-7; d_call: NA; clone_size: NA; v_call: TRBV6-5
cdr3_nt: TGTGCCAGCAGCGTAGAGCTTACCTCCTACAATGAGCAGTTCTTC; cdr3_aa: CASSVELTSYNEQFF; j_call: TRBJ2-1; d_call: NA; clone_size: NA; v_call: TRBV9
cdr3_nt: TGTGCCAGCAGCTTATCTACGCGGACAGGGGCGTACGAGCAGTACTTC; cdr3_aa: CASSLSTRTGAYEQYF; j_call: TRBJ2-7; d_call: TRBD1; clone_size: NA; v_call: TRBV7-8
cdr3_nt: TGTGCCAGCAGTTCCTCGGACGGAAACACTGAAGCTTTCTTT; cdr3_aa: CASSSSDGNTEAFF; j_call: TRBJ1-1; d_call: NA; clone_size: NA; v_call: TRBV6-5
cdr3_nt: TGTGCCTGGCACCCCGGTGAGGGAGGCAATCAGCCCCAGCATTTT; cdr3_aa: CAWHPGEGGNQPQHF; j_call: TRBJ1-5; d_call: NA; clone_size: NA; v_call: TRBV30
cdr3_nt: TGTGCCACCCTTCGGGTCGGACAGGGGTATTCCGGGGAGCTGTTTTTT; cdr3_aa: CATLRVGQGYSGELFF; j_call: TRBJ2-2; d_call: TRBD1; clone_size: NA; v_call: TRBV15
cdr3_nt: TGTGCCAGCAGTCTAGCAGGGGGCACAGATACGCAGTATTTT; cdr3_aa: CASSLAGGTDTQYF; j_call: TRBJ2-3; d_call: NA; clone_size: NA; v_call: TRBV6-4
cdr3_nt: TGTGCCAGCAGTTTAACAGCTTACTCCTACGAGCAGTACTTC; cdr3_aa: CASSLTAYSYEQYF; j_call: TRBJ2-7; d_call: NA; clone_size: NA; v_call: TRBV27
cdr3_nt: TGTGCCAGCAGTGAGGGCCTGAGAGGGGAGCTGGCCTACGAGCAGTACTTC; cdr3_aa: CASSEGLRGELAYEQYF; j_call: TRBJ2-7; d_call: NA; clone_size: NA; v_call: TRBV2
cdr3_nt: TGTGCCAGCAGCTTAGCTCTAGCGGGGGAGTACGAGCAGTACTTC; cdr3_aa: CASSLALAGEYEQYF; j_call: TRBJ2-7; d_call: TRBD2; clone_size: NA; v_call: TRBV7-9
cdr3_nt: TGTGCCAGCAGTGAATTCGGTCTAGCGGGAGAGTCCGGGGAGCTGTTTTTT; cdr3_aa: CASSEFGLAGESGELFF; j_call: TRBJ2-2; d_call: TRBD2; clone_size: NA; v_call: TRBV6-1
cdr3_nt: TGTGCCAGCAGCTTAGATCCGGGGCAGCGCTATGAGCAGTTCTTC; cdr3_aa: CASSLDPGQRYEQFF; j_call: TRBJ2-1; d_call: NA; clone_size: NA; v_call: TRBV7-6
cdr3_nt: TGTGCCAGCAGCCCGACTAGCGGGCTCAATGAGCAGTTCTTC; cdr3_aa: CASSPTSGLNEQFF; j_call: TRBJ2-1; d_call: TRBD2; clone_size: once; v_call: TRBV9
cdr3_nt: TGTGCCAGCAGCTTGATGGGCGAGGAGCTACACTATGGCTACACCTTC; cdr3_aa: CASSLMGEELHYGYTF; j_call: TRBJ1-2; d_call: NA; clone_size: NA; v_call: TRBV7-9
cdr3_nt: TGTGCCACCCGGGGTAGGACGTCCTACGAGCAGTACTTC; cdr3_aa: CATRGRTSYEQYF; j_call: TRBJ2-7; d_call: NA; clone_size: NA; v_call: TRBV19
cdr3_nt: TGCGCCAGCAGCCAAGAGGACAGGGCTAGCAATGAGCAGTTCTTC; cdr3_aa: CASSQEDRASNEQFF; j_call: TRBJ2-1; d_call: TRBD1; clone_size: NA; v_call: TRBV4-1
cdr3_nt: TGTGCCAGCAGCCCAGCGGAGCGGGAGGGCCGCGAGCAGTACTTC; cdr3_aa: CASSPAEREGREQYF; j_call: TRBJ2-7; d_call: TRBD2; clone_size: NA; v_call: TRBV7-9
cdr3_nt: TGTGCCAGCAGTTTTACGCAGGGGACAGTGGCATACGAGCAGTACTTC; cdr3_aa: CASSFTQGTVAYEQYF; j_call: TRBJ2-7; d_call: TRBD1; clone_size: few; v_call: TRBV27
cdr3_nt: TGTGCCAGCAGCTTGGGACAGGGGGCTCCGCTGGCTAATGAAAAACTGTTTTTT; cdr3_aa: CASSLGQGAPLANEKLFF; j_call: TRBJ1-4; d_call: TRBD1; clone_size: NA; v_call: TRBV5-8
cdr3_nt: TGCGCCAGCAGCCAAGAGGACACTTACGCTGCTTACACCGGGGAGCTGTTTTTT; cdr3_aa: CASSQEDTYAAYTGELFF; j_call: TRBJ2-2; d_call: NA; clone_size: NA; v_call: TRBV4-1
cdr3_nt: TGCGCCAGCAGCCAAGTAACACGGGAGGATGGCTACACCTTC; cdr3_aa: CASSQVTREDGYTF; j_call: TRBJ1-2; d_call: NA; clone_size: few; v_call: TRBV4-1
cdr3_nt: TGTGCCAGCAGTGAAGAGGTCAGGGGGAGGACAGATACGCAGTATTTT; cdr3_aa: CASSEEVRGRTDTQYF; j_call: TRBJ2-3; d_call: NA; clone_size: NA; v_call: TRBV2
cdr3_nt: TGTGCCAGCAGTTTATATTTGGGGGACAGGGAAGGGGGCTACACCTTC; cdr3_aa: CASSLYLGDREGGYTF; j_call: TRBJ1-2; d_call: TRBD1; clone_size: NA; v_call: TRBV27
cdr3_nt: TGCGCCAGCAGTGAGCCCTTGCTGGGAGAGACCCAGTACTTC; cdr3_aa: CASSEPLLGETQYF; j_call: TRBJ2-5; d_call: NA; clone_size: NA; v_call: TRBV10-2
cdr3_nt: TGTGCCACCATCAAGAGACCTCTGACCAATGAGCAGTTCTTC; cdr3_aa: CATIKRPLTNEQFF; j_call: TRBJ2-1; d_call: NA; clone_size: NA; v_call: TRBV6-1
cdr3_nt: TGTGCCAGCAGTTTAGTAGGGGGTAGCTACAATGAGCAGTTCTTC; cdr3_aa: CASSLVGGSYNEQFF; j_call: TRBJ2-1; d_call: NA; clone_size: once; v_call: TRBV28
cdr3_nt: TGTGCCATCAGTGAGTCAGGCAGGGTGTATGAGCAGTTCTTC; cdr3_aa: CAISESGRVYEQFF; j_call: TRBJ2-1; d_call: NA; clone_size: NA; v_call: TRBV10-3
cdr3_nt: TGTGCCAGCAGCTCGGGACAGGGGAGCGATGAGCAGTTCTTC; cdr3_aa: CASSSGQGSDEQFF; j_call: TRBJ2-1; d_call: TRBD1; clone_size: NA; v_call: TRBV5-4
cdr3_nt: TGTGCCAGTAACTTTGGGACAGGGTTCAACTATGGCTACACCTTC; cdr3_aa: CASNFGTGFNYGYTF; j_call: TRBJ1-2; d_call: TRBD1; clone_size: NA; v_call: TRBV5-6
cdr3_nt: TGTGCCAGCAGCGCAAACCCGACTAGCGGGAGAGTGATAGATACGCAGTATTTT; cdr3_aa: CASSANPTSGRVIDTQYF; j_call: TRBJ2-3; d_call: TRBD2; clone_size: once; v_call: TRBV9
cdr3_nt: TGCGCCAGCAGCCCGACTAGCGGGAGCTATAACTCCTACAATGAGCAGTTCTTC; cdr3_aa: CASSPTSGSYNSYNEQFF; j_call: TRBJ2-1; d_call: TRBD2; clone_size: NA; v_call: TRBV5-1